The present T cell receptor beta chain was sequenced within a study of spatial heterogeneity in lung cancer. Overall study context: Where they were available, follow-up PBMC samples were sequenced, at a median of around 24 months after resection.

TCRdb re-called the 5' RACE reads through MiXCR, storing one row per CDR3 protein. The table lists under 150,000 distinct CDR3 sequences, 11% of them singletons. The time point denotes: blood at routine non-recurrence follow-up after resection. Unsorted tumor, nontumor lung tissue or cryopreserved PBMC supplied the whole RNA. J was trimmed by 7 bases and V by 2 bases; bases with no gene match: 4. The germline gives CDR1 SEHNR, CDR2 FQNEAQ (reference sequence). The CDR3 extends over 14 amino acids. There are a few counts of this clonotype. The sample here was PBMCs, taken at follow-up. The chain joins TRBV7-9 to TRBJ1-4, with 7 positions matching TRBD1. This TCR was sampled from a female donor with early-stage non-small cell lung cancer. The CDR3 here is CASSLRGGGEKLFF. The CDR3 DNA sequence: TGTGCCAGCAGCTTACGAGGGGGCGGTGAAAAACTGTTTTTT.